A selection of T cell receptor beta chains follows, all from one sample in a study of T cell responses to AZD1222 COVID-19 vaccine. Data came from immunoSEQ multiplex PCR; TCRdb stores just in-frame clones and leaves some out. The sample holds about 92,000 clones, roughly 88% seen once. This specimen consisted of peripheral blood, obtained on day 0 of MenACWY control vaccination. These receptors all come from an adult in good health. CDR3s include the opening cysteine and the closing phenylalanine or tryptophan. The order of the fields is D gene, clone size, V gene, J gene, CDR3 DNA, CDR3 protein. D genes are given only for firm matches. Size tells how often a clone was seen (once, few, many) or the class of an expanded clone, and some rows leave it out.

>NA|NA|TRBV2|TRBJ2-5
TGTGCCAGCAGTGAAGTCGAGACCCAGTACTTC
CASSEVETQYF
>NA|once|TRBV19|TRBJ1-5
TGTGCCAGTACCGCCGGGACATTTAATCAGCCCCAGCATTTT
CASTAGTFNQPQHF
>NA|once|TRBV6-2/TRBV6-3|TRBJ2-7
TGTGCCAGCAGCCCTGGGGGGGAGCAGTACTTC
CASSPGGEQYF
>NA|NA|TRBV6-1|TRBJ1-6
TGTGCCAGCAGTGAAGCGAACTATAATTCACCCCTCCACTTT
CASSEANYNSPLHF
>NA|NA|TRBV18|TRBJ1-3
TGTGCCAGCTCACGGGACGGCGGAAACACCATATATTTT
CASSRDGGNTIYF
>NA|NA|TRBV10-3|TRBJ1-5
TGTGCCATCAGTGAGCCGGGGGGAGGCGGCAATCAGCCCCAGCATTTT
CAISEPGGGGNQPQHF
>TRBD1|NA|TRBV5-6|TRBJ1-5
TGTGCCAGCAGCTCCTGGGGCAGGGGGGACAATCAGCCCCAGCATTTT
CASSSWGRGDNQPQHF
>TRBD2|NA|TRBV6-1|TRBJ2-7
TGTGCCAGCAGTGAAGTAGGGCTAGCGGGGGCCTACGAGCAGTACTTC
CASSEVGLAGAYEQYF
>NA|NA|TRBV5-5|TRBJ1-2
TGTGCCAGCAGCTTGGAGGGGGGAGTCGGCGTCTATGGCTACACCTTC
CASSLEGGVGVYGYTF
>NA|NA|TRBV6-5|TRBJ1-4
TGTGCCAGCAGACCTCGGATGGGGGAAAGTGAAAAACTGTTTTTT
CASRPRMGESEKLFF
>NA|NA|TRBV4-2|TRBJ2-7
TGTGCCAGCAGCCAACCCACCGGGGGTGGTTACGAGCAGTACTTC
CASSQPTGGGYEQYF